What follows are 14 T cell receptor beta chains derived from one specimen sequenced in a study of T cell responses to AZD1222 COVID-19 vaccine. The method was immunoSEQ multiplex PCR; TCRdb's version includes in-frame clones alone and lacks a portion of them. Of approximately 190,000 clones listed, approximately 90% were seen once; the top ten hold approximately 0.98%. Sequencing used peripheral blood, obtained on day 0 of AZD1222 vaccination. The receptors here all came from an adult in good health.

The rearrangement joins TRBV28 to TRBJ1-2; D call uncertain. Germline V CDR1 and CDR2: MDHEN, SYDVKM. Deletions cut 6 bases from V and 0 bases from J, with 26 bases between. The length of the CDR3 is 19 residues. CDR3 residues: CASRSTFGRTTKANYGYTF. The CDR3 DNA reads TGTGCCAGCAGATCTACTTTCGGGCGGACCACGAAAGCTAACTATGGCTACACCTTC.

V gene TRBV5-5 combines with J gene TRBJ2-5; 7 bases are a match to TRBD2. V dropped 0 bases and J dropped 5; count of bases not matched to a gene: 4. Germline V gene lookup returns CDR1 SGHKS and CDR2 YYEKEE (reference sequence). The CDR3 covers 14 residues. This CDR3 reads CASSLGRGIETQYF. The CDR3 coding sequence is TGTGCCAGCAGCTTGGGGCGGGGGATCGAGACCCAGTACTTC.

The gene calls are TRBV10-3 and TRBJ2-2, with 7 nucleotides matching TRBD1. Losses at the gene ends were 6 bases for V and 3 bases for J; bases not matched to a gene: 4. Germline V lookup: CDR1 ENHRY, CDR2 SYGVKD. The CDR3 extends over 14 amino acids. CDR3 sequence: CAISRDRDTGELFF. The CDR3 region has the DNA TGTGCCATCAGCCGAGACAGGGACACCGGGGAGCTGTTTTTT.

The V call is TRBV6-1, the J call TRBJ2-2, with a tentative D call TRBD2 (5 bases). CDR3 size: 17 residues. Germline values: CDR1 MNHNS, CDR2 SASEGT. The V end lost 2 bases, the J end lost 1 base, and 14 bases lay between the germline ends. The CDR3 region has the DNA TGTGCCAGCAGTGAATTCAGTAGAGGAGGGAACACCGGGGAGCTGTTTTTT. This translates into CASSEFSRGGNTGELFF.

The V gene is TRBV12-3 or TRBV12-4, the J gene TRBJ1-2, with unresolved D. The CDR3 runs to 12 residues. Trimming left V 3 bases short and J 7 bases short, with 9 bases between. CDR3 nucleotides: TGTGCCAGCAGTTTGTATAGCGGTGGCTACACCTTC. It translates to CASSLYSGGYTF.

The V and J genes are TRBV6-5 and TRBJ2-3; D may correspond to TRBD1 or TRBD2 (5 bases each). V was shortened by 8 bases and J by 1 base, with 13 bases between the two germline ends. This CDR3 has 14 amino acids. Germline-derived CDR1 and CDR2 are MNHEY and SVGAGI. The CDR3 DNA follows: TGTGCCAGCTACTGGGACGGACGCACAGATACGCAGTATTTT. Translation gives CASYWDGRTDTQYF.

The CDR3 is CASSILNTEAFF. The DNA of the CDR3 is TGTGCCAGTAGTATCCTGAACACTGAAGCTTTCTTT. The chain joins TRBV19 to TRBJ1-1; D unresolved. Germline values: CDR1 LNHDA, CDR2 SQIVND (reference sequence). CDR3 length: 12 residues. V gave up 3 bases and J gave up 0 bases, with 2 bases separating them.

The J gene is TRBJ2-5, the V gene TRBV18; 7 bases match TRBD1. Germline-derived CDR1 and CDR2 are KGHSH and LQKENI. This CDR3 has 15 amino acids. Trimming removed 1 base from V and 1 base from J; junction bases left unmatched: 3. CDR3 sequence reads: CASSPQGALQETQYF. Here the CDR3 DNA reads TGTGCCAGCTCACCACAGGGGGCCCTCCAAGAGACCCAGTACTTC.

The CDR3 protein is CASSLLGRNYGYTF. The CDR3 region has the DNA TGTGCCAGCAGCTTACTGGGGAGAAACTATGGCTACACCTTC. The rearrangement joins TRBV7-9 to TRBJ1-2; D not resolved. The CDR3 consists of 14 residues. Germline loops: CDR1 SEHNR, CDR2 FQNEAQ (reference sequence). V was trimmed by 2 bases and J by 2 bases, leaving 9 bases between them.

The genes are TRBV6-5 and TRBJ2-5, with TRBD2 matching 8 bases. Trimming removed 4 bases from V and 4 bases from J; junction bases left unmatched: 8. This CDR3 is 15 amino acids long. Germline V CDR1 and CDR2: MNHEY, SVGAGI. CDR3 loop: CASSSRRLAGETQYF. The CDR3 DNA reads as TGTGCCAGCAGTTCCAGGAGGCTAGCGGGAGAGACCCAGTACTTC.

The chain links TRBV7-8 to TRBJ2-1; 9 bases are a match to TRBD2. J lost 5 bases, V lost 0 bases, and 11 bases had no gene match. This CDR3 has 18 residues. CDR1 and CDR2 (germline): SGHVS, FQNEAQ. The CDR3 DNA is TGTGCCAGCAGCTTAGCGTTGGTAGCGGGAGTTGTCCACAATGAGCAGTTCTTC. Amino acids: CASSLALVAGVVHNEQFF. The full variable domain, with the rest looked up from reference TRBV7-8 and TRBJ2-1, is GAGVSQSPRYKVAKRGQDVALRCDPISGHVSLFWYQQALGQGPEFLTYFQNEAQLDKSGLPSDRFFAERPEGSVSTLKIQRTQQEDSAVYLCASSLALVAGVVHNEQFFGPGTRLTVL.

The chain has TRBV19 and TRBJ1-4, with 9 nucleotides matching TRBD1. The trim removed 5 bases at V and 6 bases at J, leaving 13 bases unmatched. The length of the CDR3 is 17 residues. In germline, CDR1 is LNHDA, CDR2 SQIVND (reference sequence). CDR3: CASSDGQGPLPYEKLFF. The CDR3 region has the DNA TGTGCCAGTAGTGATGGACAGGGGCCATTACCTTATGAAAAACTGTTTTTT. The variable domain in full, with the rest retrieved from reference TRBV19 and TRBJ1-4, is DGGITQSPKYLFRKEGQNVTLSCEQNLNHDAMYWYRQDPGQGLRLIYYSQIVNDFQKGDIAEGYSVSREKKESFPLTVTSAQKNPTAFYLCASSDGQGPLPYEKLFFGSGTQLSVL.

Written as DNA, the CDR3 is TGTGCCACCAGTGAGCGAGGGACACTCGATGAGCAGTTCTTC. Translated: CATSERGTLDEQFF. The V call is TRBV24-1, the J call TRBJ2-1, with D maybe TRBD1 (6 bases). This CDR3 has 14 amino acids. Germline lookup yields CDR1 KGHDR and CDR2 SFDVKD. The V and J ends lost 4 bases and 8 bases respectively, with 14 bases between them.

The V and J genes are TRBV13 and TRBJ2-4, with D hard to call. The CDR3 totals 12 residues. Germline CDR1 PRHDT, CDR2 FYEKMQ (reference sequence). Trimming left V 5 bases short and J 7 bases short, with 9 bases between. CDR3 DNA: TGTGCCAGCAGCCTTAGAAATAACATTCAGTACTTC. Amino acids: CASSLRNNIQYF.